This TCR beta chain was captured in a study of blood T cell repertoires in COVID-19. Across the whole study: T cells, B-cell-depleted T cells, or PBMCs supplied cDNA or gDNA.

Losses at the gene ends were 4 bases for V and 5 bases for J; bases not matched to a gene: 15. This CDR3 has 16 amino acids. Germline CDR1 and CDR2: SGHNT and YYREEE (reference sequence). Assay: immunoSEQ multiplex PCR; the TCRdb copy retains only in-frame clones and omits some. This repertoire shows almost 45,000 clones, roughly 70% found once; its top ten account for approximately 62%. Sample: peripheral blood. The receptor comes from an older man with acute or convalescent COVID-19. The V gene is TRBV5-4, the J gene TRBJ2-7, with 7 positions matching TRBD2. The CDR3 DNA follows: TGTGCCAGCAGCCCTCAACGGGGAGCGGGACTACACGAGCAGTACTTC. This gives the protein CASSPQRGAGLHEQYF.